The sequence of this T cell receptor (beta chain) was determined in a study of regulatory T cells in long-lasting Graves disease. Study conclusions and caveats: Favored usage of TRBV28, TRBJ1-2 and TRBJ2-5 was recorded in persistent disease.

CDR1 DFQATT and CDR2 SNEGSKA come from the germline V gene (reference sequence). V lost 4 bases and J lost 4, with 8 bases in between. This CDR3 is built from 11 residues. As for time point: newly diagnosed GD, antithyroid drugs for less than 3 months. Following extraction of RNA from PBMCs, that RNA was used to make the TCR library. Patients with Graves' disease were diagnosed by American Thyroid Association guidelines. In building TCR beta libraries, iRepertoire HTBI primers were used together with Arm-PCR of CDR3 regions. TCRdb processed the multiplex PCR reads anew with MiXCR; each CDR3 protein has one entry. This sample yields roughly 350,000 distinct CDR3 sequences, of which around 17% are seen a single time; 25% to 30% belongs to the top ten. This clonotype was seen a few times. Its cognate antigen is unknown. Another study also made use of these data, one on T cells in Graves' hyperthyroidism and ophthalmopathy. That publication notes: Clonotypes that were expanded in thyroid above 0.001 mostly appeared in blood too.

The chain employs TRBV20-1 and TRBJ2-7; no firm D call. The source of this sequence is a middle-aged man with Graves disease. Source: peripheral blood mononuclear cells (PBMCs), taken at new diagnosis, from a patient treated with antithyroid drugs. CDR3 in amino acids: CSATDKYEQYF. CDR3 bases: TGCAGTGCTACTGACAAATACGAGCAGTACTTC.